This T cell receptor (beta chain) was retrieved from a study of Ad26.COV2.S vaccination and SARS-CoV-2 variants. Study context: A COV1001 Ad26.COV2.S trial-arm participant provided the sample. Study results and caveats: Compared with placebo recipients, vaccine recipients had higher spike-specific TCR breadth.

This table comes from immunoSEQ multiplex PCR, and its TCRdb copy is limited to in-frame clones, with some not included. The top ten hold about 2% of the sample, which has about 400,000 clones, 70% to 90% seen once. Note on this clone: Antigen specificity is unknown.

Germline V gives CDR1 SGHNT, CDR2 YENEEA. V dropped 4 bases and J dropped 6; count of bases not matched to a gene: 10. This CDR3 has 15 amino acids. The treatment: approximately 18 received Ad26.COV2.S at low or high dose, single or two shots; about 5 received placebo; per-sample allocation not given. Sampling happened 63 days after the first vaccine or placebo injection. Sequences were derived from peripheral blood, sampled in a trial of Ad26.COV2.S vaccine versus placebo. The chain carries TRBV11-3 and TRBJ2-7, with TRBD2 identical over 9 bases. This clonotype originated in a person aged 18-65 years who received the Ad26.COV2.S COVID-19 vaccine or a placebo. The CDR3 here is CASSSAGLASREQYF. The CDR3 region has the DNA TGTGCCAGCAGCTCTGCGGGACTAGCTTCCCGCGAGCAGTACTTC.